This is a list of T cell receptor beta chains from one sample in a study of blood T cell repertoires in COVID-19. Assay used: immunoSEQ multiplex PCR; TCRdb lists only in-frame clones, some missing. This sample yields approximately 110,000 clones, of which roughly 80% are seen a single time; 7% to 9.5% belongs to the top ten. Sequences were obtained from peripheral blood. All receptors come from a man aged 65 to 85 with acute or convalescent COVID-19. Each CDR3 is given with its conserved first and last residue. The order of the fields is D gene, CDR3 length, V gene, clone size, J gene, CDR3 protein, CDR3 DNA. A D gene is named only where the DNA matches it firmly. Clone size is stated in some rows and not others, as once, few, many or a class when expanded.

TRBD1	13	TRBV5-1	-	TRBJ1-5	CASSQQGDQPQHF	TGCGCCAGCAGTCAACAGGGGGATCAGCCCCAGCATTTT
TRBD1	13	TRBV2	-	TRBJ2-5	CASSSTGKETQYF	TGTGCCAGCAGTTCGACAGGGAAAGAGACCCAGTACTTC
-	15	TRBV5-1	few	TRBJ1-1	CASSPGEAMNTEAFF	TGCGCCAGCAGCCCCGGGGAGGCCATGAACACTGAAGCTTTCTTT
TRBD1	16	TRBV28	-	TRBJ1-3	CASSSQDRPTGNTIYF	TGTGCCAGCAGTTCACAGGACAGGCCAACTGGAAACACCATATATTTT
-	15	TRBV19	-	TRBJ1-2	CASSINRRDFYGYTF	TGTGCCAGTAGTATCAACCGACGGGACTTCTATGGCTACACCTTC
TRBD1	13	TRBV19	-	TRBJ2-4	CASSPSNRGHSAF	TGTGCCAGTAGTCCCTCAAACAGGGGGCATTCTGCCTTC
TRBD1	16	TRBV5-1	-	TRBJ2-1	CASSLGTGDGLIPEFF	TGCGCCAGCAGCCTCGGGACAGGGGATGGATTGATTCCGGAGTTCTTC
TRBD1	14	TRBV7-9	-	TRBJ1-1	CASSFLQGGTEAFF	TGTGCCAGCAGCTTTCTACAGGGGGGGACTGAAGCTTTCTTT
-	15	TRBV6-5	-	TRBJ1-2	CASSSPLGEEDGYTF	TGTGCCAGCAGTTCCCCGCTCGGGGAGGAGGATGGCTACACCTTC
TRBD1	18	TRBV19	few	TRBJ1-3	CASQYSWQGAASGNTIYF	TGTGCCAGCCAGTATAGCTGGCAGGGGGCCGCCTCTGGAAACACCATATATTTT
-	16	TRBV5-8	-	TRBJ1-5	CASSFRELQLNQPQHF	TGTGCCAGCAGCTTCAGGGAACTACAGCTGAATCAGCCCCAGCATTTT
TRBD1	14	TRBV28	-	TRBJ1-6	CASSRTGANSPLHF	TGTGCCAGCAGTCGGACAGGAGCTAATTCACCCCTCCACTTT
-	13	TRBV7-9	-	TRBJ2-3	CASSFSLADTQYF	TGTGCCAGCAGCTTTTCTCTAGCAGATACGCAGTATTTT
TRBD1	14	TRBV6-5	-	TRBJ2-3	CASSSTGGTDTQYF	TGTGCCAGCAGTTCGACAGGGGGCACAGATACGCAGTATTTT
-	12	TRBV27	-	TRBJ1-5	CASSSGNQPQHF	TGTGCCAGCAGTTCCGGCAATCAGCCCCAGCATTTT
-	12	TRBV7-9	once	TRBJ1-1	CASSLESGEAFF	TGTGCCAGCAGCTTAGAGTCCGGGGAAGCTTTCTTT
TRBD1	16	TRBV5-1	-	TRBJ1-6	CASSLVRQGVRSPLHF	TGCGCCAGCAGCTTGGTACGGCAGGGGGTACGGTCACCCCTCCACTTT
-	13	TRBV9	-	TRBJ2-2	CASSDRVAGELFF	TGTGCCAGCAGCGACAGGGTAGCGGGGGAGCTGTTTTTT
-	12	TRBV28	once	TRBJ2-5	CASRPDSGEQYF	TGTGCCAGCAGACCGGACTCTGGGGAGCAGTACTTC
TRBD1	16	TRBV28	-	TRBJ1-5	CASSLTGTGNNQPQHF	TGTGCCAGCAGTTTAACCGGGACAGGGAATAATCAGCCCCAGCATTTT
TRBD1	17	TRBV7-9	-	TRBJ2-5	CASTPRSTGGAGETQYF	TGTGCCAGCACCCCCCGGAGTACAGGGGGCGCTGGAGAGACCCAGTACTTC
-	16	TRBV18	-	TRBJ1-1	CASSPASTLMNTEAFF	TGTGCCAGCTCACCGGCCTCGACTCTCATGAACACTGAAGCTTTCTTT
TRBD1	15	TRBV9	-	TRBJ1-1	CASSGRDRDNTEAFF	TGTGCCAGCAGCGGGAGGGACAGGGACAACACTGAAGCTTTCTTT
-	13	TRBV2	-	TRBJ1-2	CARGTPPYYGYTF	TGTGCCAGGGGGACACCCCCTTACTATGGCTACACCTTC
-	14	TRBV5-1	-	TRBJ2-5	CASREGASQETQYF	TGCGCCAGCAGGGAGGGGGCCAGTCAAGAGACCCAGTACTTC
-	13	TRBV9	-	TRBJ1-1	CASSVAFGTEAFF	TGTGCCAGCAGCGTTGCGTTTGGCACTGAAGCTTTCTTT
TRBD1	16	TRBV11-2	-	TRBJ1-6	CASSLDQNRGGSPLHF	TGTGCCAGCAGCTTAGATCAGAACAGGGGGGGTTCACCCCTCCACTTT
-	14	TRBV5-1	-	TRBJ1-1	CASSLDAGYTEAFF	TGCGCCAGCAGCTTGGACGCAGGGTACACTGAAGCTTTCTTT
-	16	TRBV28	-	TRBJ2-5	CASTSWTDSGQETQYF	TGTGCCAGCACCTCCTGGACGGACAGCGGTCAAGAGACCCAGTACTTC
TRBD1	15	TRBV28	-	TRBJ1-5	CASRRQGASNQPQHF	TGTGCCAGCAGGCGACAGGGGGCTTCCAATCAGCCCCAGCATTTT
-	13	TRBV19	-	TRBJ2-7	CASSSVLSYEQYF	TGTGCCAGTAGTTCGGTCCTCTCCTACGAGCAGTACTTC
-	11	TRBV20-1	-	TRBJ2-7	CSGAGMNEQYF	TGCAGTGGTGCAGGGATGAACGAGCAGTACTTC